This T cell receptor beta chain stems from a study of T cells after yellow fever vaccination. Study-wide background: In the case of low-cell-number fractions, SMART-Seq v4 Ultra Low Input was used for preparation.

With 6 bases clipped from V and 6 bases from J, the junction kept 5 bases outside the gene matches. Germline CDR1 SNHLY, CDR2 FYNNEI. CDR3 size: 13 residues. With regard to this clonotype: The antigen is undetermined.

Study-level results: A faster peak, day 5 versus 15, was reached by the weaker secondary response.

TCRdb called the 5' RACE reads again in MiXCR, with one record for every CDR3 protein. The sample consists of a few hundred thousand distinct CDR3 sequences, 6.9% of them appearing once. Sequencing was performed on CD4+ T cells sorted from PBMCs, taken 15 days after the yellow fever booster vaccination. This rearrangement joins TRBV2 to TRBJ2-7, with 10 bases matching TRBD1. This TCR was recovered from a man aged 30 to 39 who received the YFV17D yellow fever vaccine. The CDR3 coding sequence is TGTGCCAGCAGGGGACAGGGGCTGCTCGAGCAGTACTTC. Protein: CASRGQGLLEQYF.